The rows below give T cell receptor beta chains drawn from one sample of a study of T cell responses to AZD1222 COVID-19 vaccine. Generated by immunoSEQ multiplex PCR, the TCRdb table keeps only in-frame clones and is missing some. The data show about 94,000 clones, approximately 88% seen once. Sequencing used peripheral blood, obtained 28 days after the second AZD1222 dose. The receptors originated from an adult who received the AZD1222 COVID-19 vaccine. Both conserved end residues are part of each CDR3. D genes are given only for firm matches. Expanded clones get a size class; other rows say once, few or many, or leave the size out.

V gene	D gene	clone size	J gene	CDR3 protein	CDR3 DNA
TRBV6-4	TRBD1	NA	TRBJ1-1	CASSETGARNTEAFF	TGTGCCAGCAGTGAGACAGGGGCACGGAACACTGAAGCTTTCTTT
TRBV9	NA	NA	TRBJ1-4	CASSQNPRGGENEKLFF	TGTGCCAGCAGCCAAAACCCCCGAGGGGGAGAAAATGAAAAACTGTTTTTT
TRBV2	NA	NA	TRBJ2-3	CASGTVFTDTQYF	TGTGCCAGTGGGACGGTTTTCACAGATACGCAGTATTTT
TRBV20-1	TRBD1	NA	TRBJ1-5	CSASGGQGEGQPQHF	TGCAGTGCTAGTGGGGGACAGGGGGAAGGTCAGCCCCAGCATTTT
TRBV11-2	NA	NA	TRBJ2-7	CASSPAQGGIPFYEQYF	TGTGCCAGCAGCCCAGCCCAAGGGGGTATACCCTTCTACGAGCAGTACTTC
TRBV4-2	NA	NA	TRBJ2-5	CASSQFQGSRVSEETQYF	TGTGCCAGCAGCCAGTTTCAGGGGAGTAGGGTGTCCGAAGAGACCCAGTACTTC
TRBV7-7	NA	NA	TRBJ2-3	CASSASAAGATDTQYF	TGTGCTAGCAGCGCATCAGCCGCGGGGGCCACAGATACGCAGTATTTT
TRBV5-4	TRBD1	NA	TRBJ1-4	CASSSYRGLGPTNEKLFF	TGTGCCAGCAGCTCTTACAGGGGGCTAGGCCCAACTAATGAAAAACTGTTTTTT
TRBV5-1	TRBD1	few	TRBJ1-2	CASRPRGQGARDYGYTF	TGCGCCAGCAGACCCCGAGGACAGGGGGCCAGGGACTATGGCTACACCTTC
TRBV4-3	NA	NA	TRBJ1-6	CASSQVHRENSPLHF	TGCGCCAGCAGCCAAGTTCACAGGGAGAATTCACCCCTCCACTTT
TRBV16	NA	NA	TRBJ1-1	CASSQFRNTEAFF	TGTGCCAGCAGCCAATTTAGGAACACTGAAGCTTTCTTT
TRBV7-8	TRBD1	NA	TRBJ1-5	CASSLAQGGSNQPQHF	TGTGCCAGCAGCTTAGCACAGGGGGGGTCTAATCAGCCCCAGCATTTT
TRBV28	TRBD1	NA	TRBJ1-2	CASSQARQGTVYGYTF	TGTGCCAGCAGTCAAGCCAGACAGGGGACGGTCTATGGCTACACCTTC
TRBV19	NA	once	TRBJ2-7	CASAWRQGTYEQYF	TGTGCCAGTGCGTGGCGCCAGGGGACCTACGAGCAGTACTTC
TRBV7-2	TRBD2	NA	TRBJ2-3	CASSFFAGGAGADTQYF	TGTGCCAGCAGCTTTTTTGCGGGAGGGGCCGGGGCAGATACGCAGTATTTT
TRBV29-1	NA	NA	TRBJ1-2	CSVEPGTHYTNYGYTF	TGCAGCGTTGAACCGGGGACACATTATACAAACTATGGCTACACCTTC
TRBV7-3	NA	NA	TRBJ2-1	CASSLKVSSVDEQFF	TGTGCCAGCAGCTTAAAGGTTTCTAGCGTTGATGAGCAGTTCTTC
TRBV19	NA	NA	TRBJ1-5	CASSILLGDQPQHF	TGTGCCAGTAGTATACTTCTGGGAGATCAGCCCCAGCATTTT
TRBV6-1	NA	NA	TRBJ1-3	CASSEDFRGFSGNTIYF	TGTGCCAGCAGTGAAGATTTTCGGGGGTTCTCTGGAAACACCATATATTTT
TRBV10-3	NA	NA	TRBJ2-3	CATVSGRPDTQYF	TGTGCCACCGTCTCAGGTCGCCCAGATACGCAGTATTTT
TRBV6-1	NA	NA	TRBJ1-2	CASSERISYGYTF	TGTGCCAGCAGTGAAAGGATATCCTATGGCTACACCTTC
TRBV6-2/TRBV6-3	NA	NA	TRBJ2-5	CASSYMRKETQYF	TGTGCCAGCAGTTACATGCGTAAAGAGACCCAGTACTTC
TRBV19	TRBD1	NA	TRBJ1-4	CASSFSPTGAKEKLFF	TGTGCCAGTAGTTTCTCCCCGACAGGGGCAAAAGAAAAACTGTTTTTT
TRBV7-5	NA	NA	TRBJ2-7	CVRSSKLAGAGEQYF	TGTGTCAGAAGCTCCAAACTAGCGGGAGCGGGAGAGCAGTACTTC
TRBV18	TRBD1	NA	TRBJ1-4	CASSPGQGAEKLFF	TGTGCCAGCTCACCGGGGCAGGGGGCGGAAAAACTGTTTTTT
TRBV5-1	NA	NA	TRBJ2-1	CASSLRGDPYNEQFF	TGCGCCAGCAGCTTGCGGGGAGACCCCTACAATGAGCAGTTCTTC
TRBV4-2	NA	NA	TRBJ1-1	CASSQGSHLNTEAFF	TGTGCCAGCAGCCAAGGTTCCCATTTGAACACTGAAGCTTTCTTT
TRBV5-1	TRBD1	NA	TRBJ1-4	CASSPSPQGAGEKLFF	TGCGCCAGCAGCCCGAGCCCACAGGGGGCCGGTGAAAAACTGTTTTTT
TRBV6-2/TRBV6-3	TRBD1	NA	TRBJ2-2	CASSARQGRRTGELFF	TGTGCCAGCAGTGCCAGACAGGGGAGGCGAACCGGGGAGCTGTTTTTT
TRBV7-3	TRBD1	NA	TRBJ2-7	CASSPGQGQYEQYF	TGTGCCAGCAGCCCAGGACAGGGGCAGTACGAGCAGTACTTC
TRBV2	NA	NA	TRBJ1-5	CASRGLGSNQPQHF	TGTGCCAGCAGGGGACTCGGGAGCAATCAGCCCCAGCATTTT
TRBV14	NA	NA	TRBJ1-5	CASSQELGQPQHF	TGTGCCAGCAGCCAAGAGCTGGGTCAGCCCCAGCATTTT
TRBV5-4	NA	NA	TRBJ2-1	CASSLRREEQFF	TGTGCCAGCAGCTTGCGTAGGGAAGAGCAGTTCTTC
TRBV11-2	NA	NA	TRBJ2-7	CASSSLGEQYF	TGTGCCAGCAGCTCCCTAGGGGAGCAGTACTTC
TRBV12-3/TRBV12-4	NA	once	TRBJ1-5	CASRNREDQPQHF	TGTGCCAGCAGGAACAGGGAGGATCAGCCCCAGCATTTT
TRBV4-1	NA	NA	TRBJ2-3	CASSRTFLESDTQYF	TGCGCCAGCAGCCGGACATTTCTAGAGTCCGATACGCAGTATTTT
TRBV27	NA	NA	TRBJ2-7	CASRVTYTGYSYEQYF	TGTGCCAGCAGGGTAACTTACACAGGGTACTCCTACGAGCAGTACTTC
TRBV7-9	TRBD2	NA	TRBJ2-1	CASSSGLAGGSGEQFF	TGTGCCAGCAGCTCCGGACTAGCGGGAGGGTCGGGTGAGCAGTTCTTC
TRBV27	NA	NA	TRBJ2-2	CASSPYTAGELFF	TGTGCCAGCAGTCCCTATACGGCCGGGGAGCTGTTTTTT
TRBV9	NA	NA	TRBJ2-5	CASSTRTGEETQYF	TGTGCCAGCAGCACCCGGACTGGCGAAGAGACCCAGTACTTC
TRBV29-1	TRBD1	NA	TRBJ1-2	CSPKHRDRGHEGYGYTF	TGCAGCCCGAAACACCGGGACAGGGGCCATGAGGGCTATGGCTACACCTTC
TRBV12-3/TRBV12-4	TRBD1	NA	TRBJ1-2	CASRGRGLSGYTF	TGTGCCAGCAGGGGCAGGGGGCTGAGTGGCTACACCTTC
TRBV4-1	NA	NA	TRBJ2-5	CASSQEWSKETQYF	TGCGCCAGCAGCCAAGAGTGGTCAAAAGAGACCCAGTACTTC